This TCR beta chain was sequenced for a study of T cell responses to AZD1222 COVID-19 vaccine (dated by TCRdb to the early 2020s). In the study overall: AZD1222 recipients given second doses at about 4 weeks or at about 12 weeks were pooled, since spike-specific TCR depth and breadth were not found to differ between the two schedules. TCR sequencing was performed for roughly 240 trial participants, of whom around 200 were given two doses of AZD1222 and some 26 were given two doses of MenACWY control vaccine. Trial participants were enrolled into age subgroups of 18-55, 56-69 and 70-plus years, which contained around 150, 28 and 57 TCR-sequenced participants, respectively.

The CDR3 regions of human TCRbeta chains were subjected to immunosequencing. For the original study's pipeline: Repertoire TCRs were checked for matches against a reference library of SARS-CoV-2-specific TCRs that had been generated using the MIRA antigen-specificity platform. Breadth was defined as the fraction of unique TCRs that were SARS-CoV-2-associated, and depth was defined as the fraction of total T cells that were SARS-CoV-2-associated. Using the MIRA data, every spike-specific TCR was mapped to the spike region that the TCR reacted to and assigned to either a CD4 or a CD8 class. Log10-transformed breadth and depth values were compared by one-way ANOVA with Sidak's multiple comparisons tests. TCRdb retrieved this table from immuneACCESS and kept in-frame rearrangements only. Not all clones are present; in checked studies, unresolved V genes account for under half, and no reason is known for the remainder. That table is the source of V, J and clone size, and D and trimming were worked out from the DNA. Present in this sample are around 140,000 clones, roughly nine tenths of which were seen just once. Approximately 1.5% of the sample rests with the top ten.

The table lists this clone with a count of one. Its antigen is not yet known. No clone much larger than this one lies a single base away; base qualities are absent. The CDR3, from cysteine to phenylalanine, totals 14 residues. Only CDR3 DNA remains: 42 bases, in frame from the first base. As encoded in the germline V gene, CDR1 is SGHVS while CDR2 is FQNEAQ. Ends trimmed: V by 1 base, J by 6 bases; bases unmatched to a gene: 2. What the research found in general, with its limitations: No day 14 peak-response samples were available, so repertoires were characterized only after the peak T cell response. Vaccine-associated CD4 TCRs spanned the whole spike protein, with dominant responses in regions 160-218 and 743-854. A significant rise in spike-specific TCR breadth and depth was observed after two AZD1222 doses relative to day 0 and relative to MenACWY recipients. Reportedly, close to half of the unique spike-specific TCRs recognized epitopes lying outside the regions that are mutated in the B.1.351 and B.1.1.7 variants. In the small 56-69-year group, the increase in depth fell short of significance, most likely because of low power. Participants were mostly white British and included more females than males, and it was suggested by the authors that clonal diversity may have been underestimated. Conclusions about previously exposed vaccinees were limited because only a handful of AZD1222 recipients were SARS-CoV-2 seropositive at baseline.

Reading the label with the study, this specimen's time point is: baseline before first vaccination. The vaccinee samples were drawn from two UK trials, COV001 and COV002, one of which was a single-blind randomized controlled phase 2/3 trial testing AZD1222 (ChAdOx1 nCoV-19) in healthy adults. For TCRbeta chain sequencing, PBMC samples were collected from trial participants at day 0 and at day 28 after the second dose. This clonotype originated in an adult in good health. The chain links TRBV7-8 with TRBJ2-5, with TRBD1 identical over 10 junction bases. The sequences come from peripheral blood, collected on day 0 of AZD1222 vaccination. The DNA is as follows: TGTGCCAGCAGCTTAGGGACAGGGGGAAAGACCCAGTACTTC. This yields the protein CASSLGTGGKTQYF.